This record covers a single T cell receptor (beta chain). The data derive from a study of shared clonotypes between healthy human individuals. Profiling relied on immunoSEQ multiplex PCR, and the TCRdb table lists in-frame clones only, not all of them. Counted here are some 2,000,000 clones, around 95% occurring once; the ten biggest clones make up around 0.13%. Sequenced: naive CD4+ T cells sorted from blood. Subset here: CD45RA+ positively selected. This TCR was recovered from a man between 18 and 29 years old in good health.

The CDR3 sequence: CASSLDSGATDTQYF. The CDR3 nucleotides read TGTGCCAGCAGCTTAGATTCTGGTGCCACAGATACGCAGTATTTT. This sequence joins TRBV11-2 and TRBJ2-3; D gene ambiguous. Germline lookup yields CDR1 SGHAT and CDR2 FQNNGV. Between the trimmed V and J ends, which lost 0 bases and 2 bases, there was a span of 9 bases. The CDR3 contains 15 residues.